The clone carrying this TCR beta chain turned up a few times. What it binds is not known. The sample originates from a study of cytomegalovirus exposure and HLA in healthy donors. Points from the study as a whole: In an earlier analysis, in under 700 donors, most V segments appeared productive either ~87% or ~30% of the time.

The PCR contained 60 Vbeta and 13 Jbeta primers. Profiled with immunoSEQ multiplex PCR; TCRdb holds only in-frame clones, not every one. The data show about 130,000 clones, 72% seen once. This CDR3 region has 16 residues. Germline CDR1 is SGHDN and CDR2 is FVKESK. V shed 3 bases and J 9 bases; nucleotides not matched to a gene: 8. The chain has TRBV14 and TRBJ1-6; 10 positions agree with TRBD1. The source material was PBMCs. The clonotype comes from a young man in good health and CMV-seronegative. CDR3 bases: TGTGCCAGCAGCCACTACCGGGACAGGGGAACTTCACCCCTCCACTTT. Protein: CASSHYRDRGTSPLHF.